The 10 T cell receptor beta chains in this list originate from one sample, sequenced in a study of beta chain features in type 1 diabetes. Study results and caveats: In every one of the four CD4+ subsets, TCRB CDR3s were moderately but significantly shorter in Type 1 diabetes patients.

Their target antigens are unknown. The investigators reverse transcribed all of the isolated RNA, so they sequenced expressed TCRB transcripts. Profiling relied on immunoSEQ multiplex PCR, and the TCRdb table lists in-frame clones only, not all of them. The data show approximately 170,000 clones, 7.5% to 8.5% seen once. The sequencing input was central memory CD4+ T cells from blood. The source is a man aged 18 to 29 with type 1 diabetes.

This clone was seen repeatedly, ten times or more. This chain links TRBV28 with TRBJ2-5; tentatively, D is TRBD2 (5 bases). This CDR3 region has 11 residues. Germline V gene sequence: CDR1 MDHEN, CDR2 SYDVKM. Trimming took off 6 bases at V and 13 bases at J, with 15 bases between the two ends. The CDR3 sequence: CASSPGGEGYF. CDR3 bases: TGTGCCAGCAGCCCGGGTGGTGAGGGGTACTTC.

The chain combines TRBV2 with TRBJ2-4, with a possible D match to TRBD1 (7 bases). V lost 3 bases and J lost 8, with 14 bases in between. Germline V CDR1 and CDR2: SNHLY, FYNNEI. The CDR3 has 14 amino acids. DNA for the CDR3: TGTGCCAGCAGTGACCAGGGGGGTGCGGACATTCAGTACTTC. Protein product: CASSDQGGADIQYF.

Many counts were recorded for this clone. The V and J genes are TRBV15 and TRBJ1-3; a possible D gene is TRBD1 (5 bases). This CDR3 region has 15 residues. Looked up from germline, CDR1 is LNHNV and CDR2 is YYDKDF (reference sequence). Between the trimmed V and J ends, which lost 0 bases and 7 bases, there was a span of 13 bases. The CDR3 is CATSRETAGKNTIYF. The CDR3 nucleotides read TGTGCCACCAGCAGAGAGACAGCGGGGAAGAACACCATATATTTT.

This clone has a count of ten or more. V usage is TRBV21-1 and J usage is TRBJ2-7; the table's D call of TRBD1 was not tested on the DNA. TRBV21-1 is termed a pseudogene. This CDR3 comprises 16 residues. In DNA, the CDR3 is TGTGCCAGCAGCAAAATTGCAGGGGTAGTGTCCTACGAGCAGTACTTC. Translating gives CASSKIAGVVSYEQYF.

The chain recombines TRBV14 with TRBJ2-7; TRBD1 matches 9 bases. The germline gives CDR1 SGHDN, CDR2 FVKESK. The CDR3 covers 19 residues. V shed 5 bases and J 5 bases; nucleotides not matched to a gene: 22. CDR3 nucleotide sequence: TGTGCCAGCAGCTCGAACCTGAAGGGACAGGGAAACAAGTTTGACGAGCAGTACTTC. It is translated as CASSSNLKGQGNKFDEQYF.

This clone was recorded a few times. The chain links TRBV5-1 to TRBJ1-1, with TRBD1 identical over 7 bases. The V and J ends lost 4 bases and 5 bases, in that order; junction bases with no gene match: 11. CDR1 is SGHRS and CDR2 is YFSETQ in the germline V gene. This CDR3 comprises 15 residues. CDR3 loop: CASSVREGGNTEAFF. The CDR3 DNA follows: TGCGCCAGCAGCGTCCGGGAAGGGGGCAATACTGAAGCTTTCTTT.

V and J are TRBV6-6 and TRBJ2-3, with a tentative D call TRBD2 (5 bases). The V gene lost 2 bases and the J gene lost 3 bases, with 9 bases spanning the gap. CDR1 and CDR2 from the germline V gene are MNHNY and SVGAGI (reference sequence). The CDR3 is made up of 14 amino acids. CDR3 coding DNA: TGTGCCAGCAGTTACCCCCCGGGGACAGATACGCAGTATTTT. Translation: CASSYPPGTDTQYF.

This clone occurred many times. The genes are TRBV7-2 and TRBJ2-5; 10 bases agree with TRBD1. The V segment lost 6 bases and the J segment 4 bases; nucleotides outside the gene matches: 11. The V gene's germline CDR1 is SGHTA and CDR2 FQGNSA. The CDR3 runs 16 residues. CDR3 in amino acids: CASSLTGGTVRETQYF. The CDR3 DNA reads TGTGCCAGCAGTCTGACAGGGGGCACGGTCCGAGAGACCCAGTACTTC. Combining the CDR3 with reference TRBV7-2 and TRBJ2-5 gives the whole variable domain GAGVSQSPSNKVTEKGKDVELRCDPISGHTALYWYRQSLGQGLEFLIYFQGNSAPDKSGLPSDRFSAERTGGSVSTLTIQRTQQEDSAVYLCASSLTGGTVRETQYFGPGTRLLVL.

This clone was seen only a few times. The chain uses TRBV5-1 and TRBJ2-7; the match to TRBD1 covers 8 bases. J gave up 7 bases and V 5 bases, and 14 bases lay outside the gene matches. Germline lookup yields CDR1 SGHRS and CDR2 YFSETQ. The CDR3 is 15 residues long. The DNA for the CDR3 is TGCGCCAGCAGGACGGTCCTGACAGGGGTAGGGGAGCAGTACTTC. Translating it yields CASRTVLTGVGEQYF.

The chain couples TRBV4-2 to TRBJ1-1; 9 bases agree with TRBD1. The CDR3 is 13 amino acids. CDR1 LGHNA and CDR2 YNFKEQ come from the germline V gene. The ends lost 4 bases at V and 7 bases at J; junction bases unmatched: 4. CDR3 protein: CASSPTGGHEAFF. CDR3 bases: TGTGCCAGCAGCCCAACAGGGGGCCATGAAGCTTTCTTT.